Below are 8 T cell receptor beta chains sequenced from a single sample in a study of blood T cells in healthy people across ages. For the second PCR, which ran for roughly 6 to 12 cycles, a sample-barcoded 5' primer and a J-beta primer mix were used. TCRdb re-called the 5' RACE reads through MiXCR, storing one row per CDR3 protein. This sample has 1.4 million or so distinct CDR3 sequences, with roughly two fifths found just once. Sample: blood. These receptors were collected from a woman between 18 and 29 years old in good health.

A single count supports this clonotype. The rearrangement uses TRBV5-1 and TRBJ2-7; TRBD2 matches 11 bases. This CDR3 region has 14 residues. Germline lookup yields CDR1 SGHRS and CDR2 YFSETQ. Germline trimming cut 2 bases from V and 5 bases from J; bases unmatched to any gene: 3. This chain's CDR3 is CASSFGTSGNEQYF. CDR3 nucleotides: TGCGCCAGCAGCTTCGGGACTAGCGGAAACGAGCAGTACTTC.

This clonotype was recorded once. The J gene is TRBJ1-1, the V gene TRBV7-9, with D possibly matching TRBD1 (6 bases). This CDR3 has 13 amino acids. Germline CDR1 SEHNR, CDR2 FQNEAQ (reference sequence). V dropped 5 bases and J dropped 5 bases, with 12 bases sitting between them. The CDR3 region is CASSGGRKTEAFF. CDR3 DNA: TGTGCCAGCAGCGGGGGGCGGAAAACTGAAGCTTTCTTT. The variable domain in full, with the rest retrieved from reference TRBV7-9 and TRBJ1-1, is DTGVSQNPRHKITKRGQNVTFRCDPISEHNRLYWYRQTLGQGPEFLTYFQNEAQLEKSRLLSDRFSAERPKGSFSTLEIQRTEQGDSAMYLCASSGGRKTEAFFGQGTRLTVV.

This rearrangement joins TRBV29-1 to TRBJ2-5; unclear D gene. The V end was cut by 1 base, the J end by 0 bases, with 9 bases between. Germline V CDR1 and CDR2: SQVTM, ANQGSEA. This CDR3 has 14 amino acids. The CDR3 loop is CSVEGQAHQETQYF. The CDR3 DNA sequence: TGCAGCGTTGAAGGCCAGGCGCACCAAGAGACCCAGTACTTC.

The chain carries TRBV7-6 and TRBJ2-6; no clear D. The CDR3 loop spans 17 amino acids. Trimming removed 1 base at V and 0 bases at J, with 10 bases between. From germline, CDR1 is SGHVS and CDR2 FNYEAQ. Written as DNA, the CDR3 is TGTGCCAGCAGCTTAGAATGTCCGTCCTCTGGGGCCAACGTCCTGACTTTC. Amino acid sequence: CASSLECPSSGANVLTF. The full variable domain, completed using reference TRBV7-6 and TRBJ2-6, is GAGVSQSPRYKVTKRGQDVALRCDPISGHVSLYWYRQALGQGPEFLTYFNYEAQQDKSGLPNDRFSAERPEGSISTLTIQRTEQRDSAMYRCASSLECPSSGANVLTFGAGSRLTVL.

The sample holds a few counts of this clonotype. The CDR3 protein is CSARDGGTGGSEQYF. The CDR3 nucleotides read TGCAGTGCTAGAGATGGAGGGACAGGGGGCTCCGAGCAGTACTTC. The chain joins TRBV20-1 to TRBJ2-5; 12 nucleotides align to TRBD1. The J call is doubtful: the DNA matches TRBJ2-7 better. The CDR3 loop spans 15 amino acids. The germline CDR1 and CDR2 sequences are DFQATT and SNEGSKA (reference sequence).

This clonotype was seen ten or more times. This chain joins TRBV6-5 and TRBJ1-2; D call uncertain. Germline V lookup: CDR1 MNHEY, CDR2 SVGAGI. Trimming took off 0 bases at V and 3 bases at J, with 14 bases between the two ends. The CDR3 runs 16 residues. CDR3 nucleotide sequence: TGTGCCAGCAGTTACTCCAGCCGAGGAGCCCACTATGGCTACACCTTC. It specifies CASSYSSRGAHYGYTF.

This clonotype was seen many times. The CDR3 DNA follows: TGTGCCAGCAGTCCGGGACACCCGTTGCATGGCTACACCTTC. Translation: CASSPGHPLHGYTF. The V call is TRBV28, the J call TRBJ1-2; tentative D call: TRBD1 (6 bases). V lost 5 bases to trimming and J lost 6 bases, with 16 bases between them. Germline V gives CDR1 MDHEN, CDR2 SYDVKM. The length of the CDR3 is 14 residues.

V is TRBV5-1 and J is TRBJ2-1, with D possibly TRBD2 on 5 matching bases. V gave up 4 bases and J gave up 0 bases, with 14 bases separating them. The CDR3 runs 16 residues. In germline, CDR1 is SGHRS, CDR2 YFSETQ. Here the CDR3 reads CASSLKAVHSYNEQFF. For the CDR3, the DNA is TGCGCCAGCAGCCTAAAAGCGGTTCACTCCTACAATGAGCAGTTCTTC.